A single sample gave rise to the 6 T cell receptor beta chains below, sequenced in a study of blood T cells in healthy people across ages. The use of a sample-barcoded 5' primer and a J-beta primer mix characterized a second PCR of roughly 6 to 11 cycles. TCRdb independently ran MiXCR on the 5' RACE reads; one entry per CDR3 protein. The data show 700,000 to 850,000 distinct CDR3 sequences, with about 55% seen just once and about 42% held by the top ten. The sample consisted of blood. These TCRs come from a man at least 80 years old in good health.

This clonotype has just a few counts. The J gene is TRBJ2-7, the V gene TRBV20-1, with D perhaps matching TRBD2 (6 bases). The CDR3 is 13 amino acids. The germline V and J ends were trimmed by 5 bases and 0 bases, with 11 bases remaining between them. CDR1 and CDR2 (germline): DFQATT, SNEGSKA (reference sequence). The CDR3 protein is CSAAGRASYEQYF. The CDR3 nucleotides are TGCAGTGCTGCCGGGAGAGCCTCCTACGAGCAGTACTTC.

The V call is TRBV27, the J call TRBJ2-3, with TRBD2 matching 8 bases. V shed 4 bases, J shed 14 bases, and the junction held 26 bases outside the gene matches. This CDR3 contains 18 residues. Germline loops: CDR1 MNHEY, CDR2 SMNVEV (reference sequence). CDR3 protein: CASSSNRLARRMHRYAYF. The CDR3 bases are TGTGCCAGCAGTTCCAACCGACTAGCGCGGAGAATGCACAGATACGCGTATTTT.

V gene TRBV5-5 combines with J gene TRBJ2-1; perhaps TRBD2 as D (6 bases). The CDR3 runs to 17 residues. Trimming cost V 0 bases and J 3 bases, with 16 bases left between them. Germline V gene lookup returns CDR1 SGHKS and CDR2 YYEKEE (reference sequence). CDR3 DNA: TGTGCCAGCAGCTTGGTGGCGGGATCTAACCTCTACAATGAGCAGTTCTTC. It translates to CASSLVAGSNLYNEQFF.

The chain has TRBV7-6 and TRBJ2-7, with 7 bases lining up with TRBD1. Germline V gene sequence: CDR1 SGHVS, CDR2 FNYEAQ. Unmatched junction bases numbered 15, after V lost 6 bases and J lost 7 bases. The CDR3 totals 15 residues. Here the CDR3 reads CASRDSAAGGWEQYF. The CDR3 nucleotides read TGTGCCAGCAGGGACTCGGCGGCAGGGGGTTGGGAGCAGTACTTC.

In this sample, this clonotype turned up a few times. The V gene is TRBV29-1, the J gene TRBJ2-5; TRBD2 aligns across 9 bases. The CDR3 spans 13 residues. V shed 5 bases and J 11 bases; nucleotides not matched to a gene: 12. CDR1 and CDR2 from the germline V gene are SQVTM and ANQGSEA. The CDR3 DNA is TGCAGCGTTAGTAGCGGGAGAAGGAATGAGCAGTACTTC. It yields the protein CSVSSGRRNEQYF.

This clonotype occurred once. The chain joins TRBV3-1 to TRBJ2-1, with 7 bases identical to TRBD1. Trimming took 2 bases from V and 4 from J; bases not matched to a gene: 11. The germline CDR1 and CDR2 sequences are LGHDT and YNNKEL (reference sequence). There are 17 residues in the CDR3. CDR3 protein: CASSQHLPGQIYNEQFF. The CDR3 DNA reads TGTGCCAGCAGCCAACATTTACCGGGACAGATATACAATGAGCAGTTCTTC.